The clone carrying this T cell receptor (beta chain) was counted at least ten times. The record originates from a study of T cells in Graves' hyperthyroidism and ophthalmopathy. TCR beta CDR3 regions were amplified from RNA. TCR CDR3 regions were first amplified by RT-PCR with HTBI primers. TCRdb ran MiXCR on the multiplex PCR reads and lists one entry per CDR3 protein. This table holds 490,000 or so distinct CDR3 sequences, over 45% found once. Looked up from germline, CDR1 is SGHTA and CDR2 is FQGNSA. This CDR3 has 15 residues. V shed 1 base, J shed 3 bases, and the junction held 6 bases outside the gene matches.

This TCR was sampled from an adult woman with Graves' disease, either hyperthyroidism or ophthalmopathy (not recorded which). The sample taken for sequencing was peripheral blood or thyroid tissue (not recorded which). The chain employs TRBV7-2 and TRBJ2-7; 7 bases map to TRBD1. DNA for the CDR3: TGTGCCAGCAGCTTAGGAGGGGGCTTAAGCTACGAGCAGTACTTC. As protein: CASSLGGGLSYEQYF.